Presented here are 30 T cell receptor beta chains from one specimen sequenced in a study of T cells after yellow fever vaccination. TCRdb used MiXCR to reprocess the 5' RACE reads, holding one entry per CDR3 protein. The sample shows under 300,000 distinct CDR3 sequences, about 7% of them seen only once. Source: CD4+ T cells sorted from PBMCs, taken 15 days after the yellow fever booster vaccination. These receptor sequences come from a young man who received the YFV17D yellow fever vaccine.

On this clonotype itself: The junction departs from germline at one end; a sequencing error may be responsible. The chain links TRBV7-7 to TRBJ2-7, with 9 bases that match TRBD2. Germline V CDR1 and CDR2: SSHAT, FNYEAQ (reference sequence). The CDR3 extends over 17 amino acids. The CDR3 coding sequence is TGTGCTAGCAGCTCCCATTCAGTTAGCGGGGGCTCCTACGAGCAGTACTTC. Its translation is CASSSHSVSGGSYEQYF.

This clonotype was seen repeatedly, ten times or more. This chain connects TRBV5-8 to TRBJ2-1; the D gene could be TRBD1 or TRBD2 (5 bases each). The V end lost 6 bases, the J end lost 5 bases, and 15 bases lay between the germline ends. Germline-derived CDR1 and CDR2 are SGHTS and YDEGEE. There are 14 residues in the CDR3. The CDR3 sequence is CASTLQGPHNEQFF. The CDR3 nucleotides read TGTGCCAGCACCCTCCAGGGACCCCACAATGAGCAGTTCTTC.

In this sample, this clonotype turned up once. At one of its ends the junction is not consistent with the germline gene, which may arise from a read error. The chain employs TRBV7-2 and TRBJ2-1; perhaps TRBD2 as D (5 bases). This CDR3 is built from 15 residues. Germline values: CDR1 SGHTA, CDR2 FQGNSA. The chain's CDR3 is CASSYRSGSDGEQIF. CDR3 in DNA: TGTGCCAGCAGTTACCGCAGCGGCTCGGATGGTGAGCAGATCTTC.

This sequence joins TRBV5-1 and TRBJ2-5; 7 nucleotides align to TRBD1. The V gene end was trimmed by 3 bases and the J gene end by 3 bases; junction bases not matched to a gene: 5. The CDR3 contains 14 residues. Germline lookup yields CDR1 SGHRS and CDR2 YFSETQ. The CDR3 nucleotides read TGCGCCAGCAGCTCCGGGACAGCAAAAGAGACCCAGTACTTC. The encoded protein is CASSSGTAKETQYF.

V usage is TRBV7-2 and J usage is TRBJ2-5; TRBD2 matches at 11 bases. Germline-derived CDR1 and CDR2 are SGHTA and FQGNSA. V lost 8 bases and J lost 4; bases outside the gene matches: 6. The CDR3 is 14 amino acids. CDR3 residues: CASALAGGPETQYF. The CDR3 DNA is TGTGCCAGCGCTCTAGCGGGAGGACCAGAGACCCAGTACTTC.

This clonotype was found a few times. The chain links TRBV7-2 to TRBJ1-1; no clear D. Per the germline V gene, CDR1 is SGHTA and CDR2 is FQGNSA. The CDR3 has 15 residues. The V end was cut by 5 bases, the J end by 1 base, with 14 bases between. Here the CDR3 reads CASSPNGRWNTEAFF. The CDR3 nucleotides are TGTGCCAGCAGCCCAAACGGACGCTGGAACACTGAAGCTTTCTTT. Variable domain in full (rest from reference TRBV7-2 and TRBJ1-1): GAGVSQSPSNKVTEKGKDVELRCDPISGHTALYWYRQSLGQGLEFLIYFQGNSAPDKSGLPSDRFSAERTGGSVSTLTIQRTQQEDSAVYLCASSPNGRWNTEAFFGQGTRLTVV.

This clonotype was counted many times. The chain couples TRBV3-1 to TRBJ2-7, with 9 bases aligning to TRBD1. V was pared by 5 bases and J by 4 bases, with 9 bases of the junction left unmatched. The CDR3 sequence is 15 residues long. The germline V gene encodes CDR1 LGHDT and CDR2 YNNKEL (reference sequence). Written as DNA, the CDR3 is TGTGCCAGCAGCAAATACAGGGGGCGCGAATACGAGCAGTACTTC. Its translation is CASSKYRGREYEQYF.

V usage is TRBV19 and J usage is TRBJ2-7, with TRBD1 identical over 10 bases. CDR3 length: 14 amino acids. Losses at the gene ends were 6 bases for V and 6 bases for J; bases not matched to a gene: 8. Germline-derived CDR1 and CDR2 are LNHDA and SQIVND (reference sequence). The CDR3 loop reads CASRGQGKIGEQYF. CDR3 in DNA: TGTGCCAGTAGGGGACAGGGGAAGATTGGCGAGCAGTACTTC. The variable domain in full, with the rest retrieved from reference TRBV19 and TRBJ2-7, is DGGITQSPKYLFRKEGQNVTLSCEQNLNHDAMYWYRQDPGQGLRLIYYSQIVNDFQKGDIAEGYSVSREKKESFPLTVTSAQKNPTAFYLCASRGQGKIGEQYFGPGTRLTVT.

The V and J genes are TRBV7-6 and TRBJ1-5; no reliable D call. The CDR3 runs to 13 residues. The germline V gene encodes CDR1 SGHVS and CDR2 FNYEAQ. V was cut by 2 bases and J by 7 bases, with 9 bases left in between. CDR3 region: CASSLNYGQPQHF. As DNA, the CDR3 is TGTGCCAGCAGCTTAAACTATGGGCAGCCCCAGCATTTT.

This clonotype was found a few times. The chain carries TRBV5-1 and TRBJ2-5; possibly TRBD1 or TRBD2 for D (6 bases each). Between the trimmed V and J ends, which lost 4 bases and 5 bases, there was a span of 15 bases. Germline V gene data show CDR1 as SGHRS and CDR2 as YFSETQ. This CDR3 is 14 amino acids long. In DNA, the CDR3 is TGCGCCAGCAGCCAGGAGGGGGGCTGGGAGACCCAGTACTTC. Translating gives CASSQEGGWETQYF.

This clonotype was observed a few times. The chain employs TRBV7-2 and TRBJ2-3, with D maybe TRBD1 (5 bases). This CDR3 is 14 amino acids long. CDR1 and CDR2 from the germline V gene are SGHTA and FQGNSA. V lost 2 bases to trimming and J lost 2 bases, with 8 bases between them. The CDR3 DNA sequence: TGTGCCAGCAGCTTAAGACAGTACACAGATACGCAGTATTTT. Its translation is CASSLRQYTDTQYF.

Comments on this clonotype: This may be a read error, as it is one base from a much larger clone. V gene TRBV4-3 combines with J gene TRBJ2-7; D unclear. Trimming removed 4 bases from V and 3 bases from J, with 10 bases in between. In germline, CDR1 is LGHNA, CDR2 YSLEER. This CDR3 region has 13 residues. CDR3 amino acids: CASSRNLDYEQYF. The CDR3 nucleotides read TGCGCCAGCAGCCGCAACCTCGACTACGAGCAGTACTTC.

The table lists this clonotype with many counts. V is TRBV10-2 and J is TRBJ2-5, with D maybe TRBD1 (6 bases). This CDR3 comprises 13 residues. V lost 7 bases and J 4 bases, leaving 13 bases between the germline ends. Germline V gene data show CDR1 as WSHSY and CDR2 as SAAADI. The CDR3 nucleotides read TGCGCCAGCAATGCACAGGGTAGAGAGACCCAGTACTTC. This translates into CASNAQGRETQYF.

This clonotype was detected ten times or more. V and J are TRBV4-3 and TRBJ2-1; 10 bases fit TRBD2. Unmatched junction bases numbered 5, after V lost 3 bases and J lost 0 bases. CDR1 is LGHNA and CDR2 is YSLEER in the germline V gene. CDR3 length equals 17 residues. The chain's CDR3 is CASSQDSGRSSYNEQFF. The CDR3 DNA reads TGCGCCAGCAGCCAGGATAGCGGGAGGAGCTCCTACAATGAGCAGTTCTTC.

This clonotype turned up a few times. This sequence joins TRBV12-3 or TRBV12-4 and TRBJ2-4; tentatively, D is TRBD2 (7 bases). The CDR3 has 16 residues. Trimming shortened V by 8 bases and J by 0 bases, and 17 bases separated the two germline ends. CDR3 nucleotides: TGTGCCAGCGCCATGGGGGGGCTCTTAGCCAAAAACATTCAGTACTTC. Translation: CASAMGGLLAKNIQYF.

This clonotype occurred many times. The chain carries TRBV5-6 and TRBJ1-1; D unclear. The CDR3 spans 11 residues. The ends were cut back, 5 bases at V and 8 bases at J, with 10 bases in the middle. The V gene's germline CDR1 is SGHDT and CDR2 YYEEEE. The CDR3 region has the DNA TGTGCCAGCAGAGGGCGAACGGAAGCTTTCTTT. Translated: CASRGRTEAFF.

This clonotype was seen more than once but under ten times. This chain joins TRBV29-1 and TRBJ2-1; 12 nucleotides align to TRBD1. Germline values: CDR1 SQVTM, CDR2 ANQGSEA. The CDR3 length is 14 residues. V was clipped by 7 bases and J by 7 bases; unmatched bases: 8. DNA for the CDR3: TGCAGCGCCCGCGGGGACAGGGGGCAAAATGAGCAGTTCTTC. Its translation: CSARGDRGQNEQFF.

This chain links TRBV7-2 with TRBJ2-1, with TRBD2 matching over 7 bases. The ends lost 3 bases at V and 3 bases at J; junction bases unmatched: 5. Germline V gene lookup returns CDR1 SGHTA and CDR2 FQGNSA. The CDR3 length is 15 residues. The CDR3 DNA follows: TGTGCCAGCAGCTTGAGGCCGGGGGGCTACAATGAGCAGTTCTTC. As protein: CASSLRPGGYNEQFF.

A few counts support this clonotype. CDR3 nucleotides: TGTGCCAGCAGCTTGGAGCGCGGAGATACGCAGTATTTT. This gives the protein CASSLERGDTQYF. The rearrangement uses TRBV5-4 and TRBJ2-3; D gene unclear. The CDR3 has 13 residues. The germline V gene has CDR1 SGHNT and CDR2 YYREEE (reference sequence). Trimming stripped 0 bases from V and 5 bases from J, with 7 bases between.

This clonotype was recorded a few times. The rearrangement links TRBV6-2 or TRBV6-3 to TRBJ2-2; either TRBD1 or TRBD2 may supply D (6 bases each). The CDR3 covers 14 residues. CDR1 and CDR2 (germline): MNHEY, SVGEGT. V lost 8 bases and J lost 6, with 16 bases in between. CDR3 in amino acids: CASLTGASAGELFF. The DNA for the CDR3 is TGTGCCAGCTTGACGGGGGCGAGCGCCGGGGAGCTGTTTTTT.

This clonotype was found a few times. V usage is TRBV6-2 or TRBV6-3 and J usage is TRBJ1-5; 9 bases are shared with TRBD1. Losses at the gene ends were 4 bases for V and 7 bases for J; bases not matched to a gene: 11. The CDR3 contains 16 residues. Germline assignment: CDR1 MNHEY and CDR2 SVGEGT. This CDR3 reads CASSSSGTGRAQPQHF. In DNA, the CDR3 is TGTGCCAGCAGTTCTTCCGGGACAGGGAGGGCACAGCCCCAGCATTTT.

This clonotype has at least ten counts. The chain links TRBV28 to TRBJ2-7; 7 bases fit TRBD2. With 2 bases clipped from V and 0 bases from J, the junction kept 1 base outside the gene matches. The CDR3 totals 14 residues. CDR1 and CDR2 from the germline V gene are MDHEN and SYDVKM. The CDR3 DNA sequence: TGTGCCAGCAGTTTAGGGGGGGACTCCTACGAGCAGTACTTC. It codes for CASSLGGDSYEQYF.

The chain links TRBV28 to TRBJ2-3, with D hard to call. Per germline, CDR1 MDHEN and CDR2 SYDVKM. V was shortened by 5 bases and J by 4 bases, with 16 bases between the two germline ends. The CDR3 length is 15 residues. The CDR3 spells CASSTSRIRADTQYF. DNA for the CDR3: TGTGCCAGCAGTACAAGCCGAATTAGGGCAGATACGCAGTATTTT.

This clonotype was detected ten times or more. This chain connects TRBV7-2 to TRBJ2-3; TRBD2 agrees at 8 bases. CDR1 and CDR2 (germline): SGHTA, FQGNSA. The J segment lost 2 bases and the V segment lost 2 bases, leaving 3 bases of the junction unmatched. This CDR3 contains 15 residues. CDR3 in amino acids: CASSLILAATDTQYF. CDR3 DNA: TGTGCCAGCAGCTTAATACTAGCGGCCACAGATACGCAGTATTTT.

The V gene is TRBV10-3, the J gene TRBJ2-7, with TRBD2 as a possible D gene (5 bases). The germline V gene has CDR1 ENHRY and CDR2 SYGVKD. This CDR3 spans 15 amino acids. V lost 5 bases, J lost 3 bases, and 17 bases lay in between. CDR3 DNA sequence: TGTGCCATCAGTCCAAGCGGAGGAAGGGTCTACGAGCAGTACTTC. This sequence encodes CAISPSGGRVYEQYF.

In this sample, this clonotype turned up many times. This rearrangement joins TRBV5-8 to TRBJ1-2; D is perhaps TRBD1 (6 bases). The V and J ends lost 4 bases and 5 bases respectively, with 12 bases between them. CDR3 length equals 13 residues. In germline, CDR1 is SGHTS, CDR2 YDEGEE. The CDR3 region is CASSATGKYGYTF. The CDR3 DNA follows: TGTGCCAGCAGCGCTACAGGGAAGTATGGCTACACCTTC.

The V call is TRBV5-1, the J call TRBJ2-1, with D perhaps matching TRBD2 (6 bases). Germline V gives CDR1 SGHRS, CDR2 YFSETQ. The CDR3 extends over 14 amino acids. Trimming stripped 4 bases from V and 5 bases from J, with 13 bases between. CDR3 amino acids: CASSPVLANNEQFF. The DNA of the CDR3 is TGCGCCAGCAGCCCTGTACTAGCAAACAATGAGCAGTTCTTC.

J is TRBJ2-7 and V is TRBV5-1; 11 bases are shared with TRBD2. CDR3 length: 14 amino acids. V dropped 3 bases and J dropped 2; count of bases not matched to a gene: 1. CDR1 SGHRS and CDR2 YFSETQ come from the germline V gene. The CDR3 region has the DNA TGCGCCAGCAGCTGGGGACTAGCGGCCTACGAGCAGTACTTC. Protein sequence: CASSWGLAAYEQYF.

The chain recombines TRBV12-3 or TRBV12-4 with TRBJ2-6, with D maybe TRBD1 (8 bases). The CDR3 extends over 17 amino acids. V dropped 5 bases and J dropped 0 bases, with 14 bases sitting between them. The CDR3 region has the DNA TGTGCCAGCAGTCCACAGGGGGGGAGCTCTGGGGCCAACGTCCTGACTTTC. Translation: CASSPQGGSSGANVLTF.

This chain uses TRBV15 with TRBJ2-2; D call uncertain. Between the trimmed V and J ends, which lost 1 base and 1 base, there was a span of 7 bases. Germline V CDR1 and CDR2: LNHNV, YYDKDF (reference sequence). The CDR3 is 15 residues long. CDR3 nucleotide sequence: TGTGCCACCAGCAGAGGGGCGTTGAACACCGGGGAGCTGTTTTTT. Translated, it gives CATSRGALNTGELFF.